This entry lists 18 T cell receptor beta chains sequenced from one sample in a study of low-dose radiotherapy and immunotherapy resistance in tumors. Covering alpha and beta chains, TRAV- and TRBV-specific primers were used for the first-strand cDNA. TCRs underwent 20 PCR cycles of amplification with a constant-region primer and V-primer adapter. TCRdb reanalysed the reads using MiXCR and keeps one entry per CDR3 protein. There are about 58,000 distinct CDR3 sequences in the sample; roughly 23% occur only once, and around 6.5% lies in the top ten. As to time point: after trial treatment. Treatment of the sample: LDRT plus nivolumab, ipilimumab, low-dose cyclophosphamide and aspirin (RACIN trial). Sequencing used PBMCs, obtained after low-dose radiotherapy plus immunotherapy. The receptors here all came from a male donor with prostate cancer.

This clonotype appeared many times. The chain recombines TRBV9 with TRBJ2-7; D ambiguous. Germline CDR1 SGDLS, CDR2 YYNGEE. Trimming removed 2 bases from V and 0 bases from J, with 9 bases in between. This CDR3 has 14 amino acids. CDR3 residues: CASSVQSSSYEQYF. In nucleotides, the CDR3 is TGTGCCAGCAGCGTTCAGTCTTCCTCCTACGAGCAGTACTTC.

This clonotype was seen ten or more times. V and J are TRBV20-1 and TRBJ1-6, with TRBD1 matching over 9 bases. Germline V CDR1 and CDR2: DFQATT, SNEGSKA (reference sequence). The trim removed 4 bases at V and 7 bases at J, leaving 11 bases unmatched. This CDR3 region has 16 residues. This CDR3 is CSATPPGQGQNSPLHF. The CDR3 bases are TGCAGTGCTACCCCCCCCGGACAGGGGCAGAATTCACCCCTCCACTTT.

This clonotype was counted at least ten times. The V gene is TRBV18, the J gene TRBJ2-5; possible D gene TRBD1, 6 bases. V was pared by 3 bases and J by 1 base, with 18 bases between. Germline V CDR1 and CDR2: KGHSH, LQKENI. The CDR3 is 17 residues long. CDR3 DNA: TGTGCCAGCTCACCGGGGTTGGCAGGGGTCTTCCAAGAGACCCAGTACTTC. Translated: CASSPGLAGVFQETQYF. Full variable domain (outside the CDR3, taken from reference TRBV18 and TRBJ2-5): NAGVMQNPRHLVRRRGQEARLRCSPMKGHSHVYWYRQLPEEGLKFMVYLQKENIIDESGMPKERFSAEFPKEGPSILRIQQVVRGDSAAYFCASSPGLAGVFQETQYFGPGTRLLVL.

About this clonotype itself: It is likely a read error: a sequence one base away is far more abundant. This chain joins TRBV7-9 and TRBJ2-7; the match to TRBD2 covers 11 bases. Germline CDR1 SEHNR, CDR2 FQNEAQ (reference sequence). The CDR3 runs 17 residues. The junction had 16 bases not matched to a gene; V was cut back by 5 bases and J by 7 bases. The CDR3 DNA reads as TGTGCCAGCAGCGTAGTAGGGAGTAGCGGGGGGGCTGATGAGCAGTACTTC. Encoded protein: CASSVVGSSGGADEQYF.

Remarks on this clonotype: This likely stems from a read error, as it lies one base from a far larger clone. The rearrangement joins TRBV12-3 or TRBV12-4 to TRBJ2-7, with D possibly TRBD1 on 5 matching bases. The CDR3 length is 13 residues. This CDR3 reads CSSSYSDTYEQYF. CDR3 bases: TGTTCCAGCAGTTACTCGGACACCTACGAGCAGTACTTC.

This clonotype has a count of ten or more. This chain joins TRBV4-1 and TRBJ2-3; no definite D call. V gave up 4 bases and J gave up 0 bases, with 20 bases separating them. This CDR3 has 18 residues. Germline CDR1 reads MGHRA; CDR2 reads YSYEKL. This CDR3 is CASSPGPQTGRSTDTQYF. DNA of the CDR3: TGCGCCAGCAGCCCCGGTCCTCAAACGGGTCGGAGCACAGATACGCAGTATTTT.

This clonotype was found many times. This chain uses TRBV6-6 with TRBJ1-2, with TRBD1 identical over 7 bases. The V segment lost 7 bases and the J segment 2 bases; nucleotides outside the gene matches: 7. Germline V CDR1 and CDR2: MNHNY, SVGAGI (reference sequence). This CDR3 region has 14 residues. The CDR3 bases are TGTGCCAGCACACTGCGGGACAGCAACTATGGCTACACCTTC. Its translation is CASTLRDSNYGYTF.

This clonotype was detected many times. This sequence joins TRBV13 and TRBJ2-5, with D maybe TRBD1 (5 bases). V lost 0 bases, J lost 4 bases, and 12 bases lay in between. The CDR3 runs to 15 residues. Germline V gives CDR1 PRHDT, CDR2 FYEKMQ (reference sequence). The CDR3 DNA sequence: TGTGCCAGCAGCTTAGGTTCCAGGGTCGCAGAGACCCAGTACTTC. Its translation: CASSLGSRVAETQYF.

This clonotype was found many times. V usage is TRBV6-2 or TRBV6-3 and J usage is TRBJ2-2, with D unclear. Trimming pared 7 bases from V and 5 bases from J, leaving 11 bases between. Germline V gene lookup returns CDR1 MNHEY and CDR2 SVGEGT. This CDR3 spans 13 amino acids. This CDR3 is CASTPLGTGELFF. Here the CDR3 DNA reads TGTGCCAGCACGCCCCTGGGAACCGGGGAGCTGTTTTTT.

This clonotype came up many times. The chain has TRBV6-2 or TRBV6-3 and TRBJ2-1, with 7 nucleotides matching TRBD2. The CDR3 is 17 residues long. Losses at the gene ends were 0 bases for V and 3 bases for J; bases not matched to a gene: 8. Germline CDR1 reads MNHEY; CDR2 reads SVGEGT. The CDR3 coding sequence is TGTGCCAGCAGTTACTCCCCGCCCAGCGGGATCTACAATGAGCAGTTCTTC. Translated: CASSYSPPSGIYNEQFF.

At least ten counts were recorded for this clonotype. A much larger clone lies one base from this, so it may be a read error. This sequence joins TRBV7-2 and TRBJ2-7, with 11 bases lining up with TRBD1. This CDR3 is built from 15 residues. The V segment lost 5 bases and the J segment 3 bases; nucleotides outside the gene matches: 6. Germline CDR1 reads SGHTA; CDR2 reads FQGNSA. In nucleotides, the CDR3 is TGTGCCAGCAGCCCATGGACAGGGGGCGTCTACGAGCAGTACTTC. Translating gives CASSPWTGGVYEQYF.

DNA of the CDR3: TGTGCCAGCAGCAGGCCCAAGGAGTTCTTC. Encoded protein: CASSRPKEFF. The chain has TRBV9 and TRBJ2-1; D gene uncertain. V was cut by 4 bases and J by 14 bases, with 10 bases left in between. CDR1 is SGDLS, CDR2 YYNGEE, per germline. This CDR3 is built from 10 residues.

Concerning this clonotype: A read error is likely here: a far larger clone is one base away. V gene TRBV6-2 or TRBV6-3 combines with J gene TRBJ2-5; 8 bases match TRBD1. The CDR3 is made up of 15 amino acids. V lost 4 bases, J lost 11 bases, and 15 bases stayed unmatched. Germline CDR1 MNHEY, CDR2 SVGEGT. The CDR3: CASSWSGGVSNEQYF. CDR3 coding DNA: TGTGCCAGCAGTTGGTCAGGGGGCGTCTCCAATGAGCAGTACTTC.

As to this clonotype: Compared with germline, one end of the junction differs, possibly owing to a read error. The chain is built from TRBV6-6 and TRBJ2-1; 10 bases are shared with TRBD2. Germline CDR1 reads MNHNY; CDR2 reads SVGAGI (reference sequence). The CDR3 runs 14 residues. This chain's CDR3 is CASKRVSGRNEQLF. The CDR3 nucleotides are TGTGCCAGCAAAAGGGTTAGCGGGAGGAATGAGCAACTCTTC.

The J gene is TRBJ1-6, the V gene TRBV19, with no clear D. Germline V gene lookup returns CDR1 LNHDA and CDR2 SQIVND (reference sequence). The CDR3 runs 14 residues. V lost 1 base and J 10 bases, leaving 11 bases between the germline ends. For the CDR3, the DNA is TGTGCCAGTAGTATAGCAGCGGGCGACTCACCCCTCCACTTT. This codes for CASSIAAGDSPLHF. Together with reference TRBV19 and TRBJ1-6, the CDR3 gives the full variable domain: DGGITQSPKYLFRKEGQNVTLSCEQNLNHDAMYWYRQDPGQGLRLIYYSQIVNDFQKGDIAEGYSVSREKKESFPLTVTSAQKNPTAFYLCASSIAAGDSPLHFGNGTRLTVT.

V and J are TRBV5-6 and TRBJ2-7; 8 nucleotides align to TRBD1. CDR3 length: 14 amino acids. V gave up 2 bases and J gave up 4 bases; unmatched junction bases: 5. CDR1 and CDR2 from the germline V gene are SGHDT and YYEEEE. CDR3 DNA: TGTGCCAGCAGCTTCACAGGGGGATCTTACGAGCAGTACTTC. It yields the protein CASSFTGGSYEQYF.

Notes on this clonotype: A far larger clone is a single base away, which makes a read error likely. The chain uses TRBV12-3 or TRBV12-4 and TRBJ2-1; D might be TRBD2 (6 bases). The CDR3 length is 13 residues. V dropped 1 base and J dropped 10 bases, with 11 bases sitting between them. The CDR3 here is CASSLEAGYEQFF. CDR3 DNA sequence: TGTGCCAGCAGTTTAGAGGCGGGGTACGAGCAGTTCTTC.

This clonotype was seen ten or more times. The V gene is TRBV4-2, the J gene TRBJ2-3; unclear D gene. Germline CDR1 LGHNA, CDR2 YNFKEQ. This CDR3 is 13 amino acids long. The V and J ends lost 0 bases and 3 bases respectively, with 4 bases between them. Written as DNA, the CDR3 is TGTGCCAGCAGCCAAGATGGGACAGATACGCAGTATTTT. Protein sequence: CASSQDGTDTQYF.